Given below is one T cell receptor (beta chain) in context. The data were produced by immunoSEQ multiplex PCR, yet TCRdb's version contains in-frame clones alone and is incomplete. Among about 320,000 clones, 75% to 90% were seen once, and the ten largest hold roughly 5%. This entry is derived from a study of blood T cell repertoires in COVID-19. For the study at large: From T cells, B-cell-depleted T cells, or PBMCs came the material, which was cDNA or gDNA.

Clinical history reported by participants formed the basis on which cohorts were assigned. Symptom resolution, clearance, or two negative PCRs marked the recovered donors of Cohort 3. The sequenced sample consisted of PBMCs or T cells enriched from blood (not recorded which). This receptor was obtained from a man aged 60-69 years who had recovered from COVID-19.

CDR3 sequence: CASSHIPGLLHF. Written as DNA, the CDR3 is TGTGCCAGCAGCCATATTCCGGGACTCCTACATTTT. The chain uses TRBV3-1 (or the pseudogene TRBV3-2) and TRBJ1-5, with D possibly being TRBD1 (5 bases). Per the germline V gene, CDR1 is LGHDT and CDR2 is YNNKEL (reference sequence). With 3 bases removed from V and 16 bases from J, the gap between germline ends came to 16 bases. CDR3 length: 12 residues.